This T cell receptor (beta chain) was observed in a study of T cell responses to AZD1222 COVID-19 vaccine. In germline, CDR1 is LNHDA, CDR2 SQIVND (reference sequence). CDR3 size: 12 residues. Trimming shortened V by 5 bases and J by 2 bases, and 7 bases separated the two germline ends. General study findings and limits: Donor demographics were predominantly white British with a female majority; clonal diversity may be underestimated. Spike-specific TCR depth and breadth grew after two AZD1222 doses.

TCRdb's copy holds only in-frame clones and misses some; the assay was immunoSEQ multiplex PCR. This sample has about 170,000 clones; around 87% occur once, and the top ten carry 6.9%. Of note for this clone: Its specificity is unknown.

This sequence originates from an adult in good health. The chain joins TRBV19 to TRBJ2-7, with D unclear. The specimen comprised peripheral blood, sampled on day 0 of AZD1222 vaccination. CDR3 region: CASSPRPYEQYF. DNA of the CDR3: TGTGCCAGTAGTCCCCGTCCCTACGAGCAGTACTTC.